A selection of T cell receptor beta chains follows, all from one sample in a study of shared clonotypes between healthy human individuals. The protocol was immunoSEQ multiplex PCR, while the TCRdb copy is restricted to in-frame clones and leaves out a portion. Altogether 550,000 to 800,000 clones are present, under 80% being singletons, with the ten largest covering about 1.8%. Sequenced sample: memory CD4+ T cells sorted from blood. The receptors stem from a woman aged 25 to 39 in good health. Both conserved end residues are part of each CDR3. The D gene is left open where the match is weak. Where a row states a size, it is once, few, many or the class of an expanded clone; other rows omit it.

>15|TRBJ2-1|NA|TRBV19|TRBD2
TGTGCCAGTAGTACCACTAGCGGGGAGTATAATGAGCAGTTCTTC
CASSTTSGEYNEQFF
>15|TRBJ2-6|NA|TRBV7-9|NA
TGTGCCAGCAGCCGCCCAGGGGCTGGGGCCAACGTCCTGACTTTC
CASSRPGAGANVLTF
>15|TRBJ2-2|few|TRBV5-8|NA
TGTGCCAGCAGCTTAAACAGTATGAACACCGGGGAGCTGTTTTTT
CASSLNSMNTGELFF
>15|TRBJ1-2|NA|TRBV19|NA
TGTGCCGGAGGAGACAGCTATCTTCCTAACTATGGCTACACCTTC
CAGGDSYLPNYGYTF
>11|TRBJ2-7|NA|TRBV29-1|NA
TGCAGCGCCGGGACTGACTACGAGCAGTACTTC
CSAGTDYEQYF
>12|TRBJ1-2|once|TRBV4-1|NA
TGCGCCAGCAGCCAAACAGCCTATGGCTACACCTTC
CASSQTAYGYTF
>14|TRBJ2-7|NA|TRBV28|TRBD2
TGTGCCATCACCACGACTAGCGGAGCCTACGAGCAGTACTTC
CAITTTSGAYEQYF
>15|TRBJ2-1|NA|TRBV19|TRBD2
TGTGCCAGTAGTTTTTCGGGAGCGGGAGCGGGTGAGCAGTTCTTC
CASSFSGAGAGEQFF
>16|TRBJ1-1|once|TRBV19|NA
TGTGCCAGTAGGCGTTTCGCCGGGACGGCGAACACTGAAGCTTTCTTT
CASRRFAGTANTEAFF
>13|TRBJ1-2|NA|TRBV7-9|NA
TGTGCCAGCAGCTTAGGCGGGGGGTATGGCTACACCTTC
CASSLGGGYGYTF
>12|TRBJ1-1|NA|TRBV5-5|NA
TGTGCCAGCTTAGACCCGGGAACTGAAGCTTTCTTT
CASLDPGTEAFF
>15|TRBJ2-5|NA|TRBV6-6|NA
TGTGCCAGCAACTTAAAGGCGAAGGGGCAAGAGACCCAGTACTTC
CASNLKAKGQETQYF
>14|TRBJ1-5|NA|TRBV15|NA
TGTGCCACCAGCAGAGGAGAGGGCAATCAGCCCCAGCATTTT
CATSRGEGNQPQHF
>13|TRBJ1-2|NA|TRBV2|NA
TGTGCCAGCAGCCCCCAGGGAAACTATGGCTACACCTTC
CASSPQGNYGYTF
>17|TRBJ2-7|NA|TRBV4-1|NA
TGCGCCAGCAGCCAAGATCTCGCGCAGGCTGGCTCCTACGAGCAGTACTTC
CASSQDLAQAGSYEQYF